This T cell receptor (beta chain) came from a study of T cells in localized non-small cell lung cancer. Details on this clone: Its antigen remains unknown.

Study conclusions and caveats: A denser population of T cells in blood accompanied longer overall survival. It was uninvolved adjacent lung that showed the highest T cell clonality, exceeding tumor. Sequencing covered just one tumor region, so heterogeneity cannot be ruled out. A median of around 60 clones ranked among the top 100 in tumor appeared in adjacent lung.

Germline CDR1 and CDR2: SGHTA and FQGNSA. V shed 0 bases and J shed 2 bases, with 8 bases lying between them. This CDR3 spans 14 amino acids. Assay used: immunoSEQ multiplex PCR; TCRdb lists only in-frame clones, some missing. Of tens of thousands of clones listed, 80% are singletons. The chain carries TRBV7-2 and TRBJ2-7; tentatively, D is TRBD1 (5 bases). Sequenced here: peripheral blood, sampled before any cancer treatment. The origin of this receptor is a female donor older than 55 with stage I lung adenocarcinoma. CDR3 sequence: CASSLAAGTYEQYF. The CDR3 DNA reads TGTGCCAGCAGCTTAGCGGCAGGGACCTACGAGCAGTACTTC.